This T cell receptor (beta chain) was identified in a study of Tregs in tolerant kidney transplant recipients. CDR3 length: 18 amino acids. The repertoire was sequenced with immunoSEQ multiplex PCR; TCRdb's copy has only in-frame clones and lacks some. This table has more than 60,000 clones, 70% to 90% appearing once. This receptor was identified in a human donor who received a combined kidney and bone marrow transplant. Sequencing was performed on Tregs from blood, taken before the transplant. The V and J genes are TRBV21-1 and TRBJ2-2; the table calls TRBD2, which could not be checked here. TRBV21-1 is noted as a pseudogene. The CDR3 bases are TGTGCCAGCAATTCCGGGACTAGCGGGGGGGCGAACACCGGGGAGCTGTTTTTT. Translating gives CASNSGTSGGANTGELFF.